The sequence of this T cell receptor (beta chain) was determined in a study of early T cells in non-severe SARS-CoV-2 infection. This clonotype was counted at least ten times. The CDR3 consists of 14 residues. Trimming took off 7 bases at V and 2 bases at J, with 13 bases between the two ends. Germline V CDR1 and CDR2: MDHEN, SYDVKM. Tagging with unique molecular identifiers was applied to individual cDNA molecules. TCRdb processed the 5' RACE reads anew with MiXCR; each CDR3 protein has one entry. The table has roughly 72,000 distinct CDR3 sequences, 9.5% to 15% seen once. The TCR was taken from an adult who was a healthcare worker with PCR-confirmed SARS-CoV-2 infection or an uninfected control (not recorded which). The chain links TRBV28 to TRBJ2-3, with D unclear. Sequences were derived from whole blood, sampled at baseline. The DNA for the CDR3 is TGTGCCAGCACCCAGGCGGTCTACACAGATACGCAGTATTTT. Amino acid sequence: CASTQAVYTDTQYF. Full variable domain (missing parts from reference TRBV28 and TRBJ2-3): DVKVTQSSRYLVKRTGEKVFLECVQDMDHENMFWYRQDPGLGLRLIYFSYDVKMKEKGDIPEGYSVSREKKERFSLILESASTNQTSMYLCASTQAVYTDTQYFGPGTRLTVL.